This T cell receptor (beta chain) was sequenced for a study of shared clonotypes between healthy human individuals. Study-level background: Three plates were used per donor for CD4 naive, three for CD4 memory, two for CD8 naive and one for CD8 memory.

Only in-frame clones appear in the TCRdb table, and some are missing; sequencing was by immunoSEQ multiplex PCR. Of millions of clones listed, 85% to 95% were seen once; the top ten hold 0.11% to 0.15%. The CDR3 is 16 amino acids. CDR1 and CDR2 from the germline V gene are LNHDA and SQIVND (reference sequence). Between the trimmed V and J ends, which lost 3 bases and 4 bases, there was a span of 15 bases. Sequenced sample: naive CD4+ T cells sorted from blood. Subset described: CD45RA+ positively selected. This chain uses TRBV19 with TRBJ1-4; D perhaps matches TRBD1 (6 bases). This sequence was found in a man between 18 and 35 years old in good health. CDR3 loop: CASSIGGTSYNEKLFF. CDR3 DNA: TGTGCCAGTAGTATCGGCGGGACATCTTATAATGAAAAACTGTTTTTT.